Following are 18 T cell receptor beta chains from one sample sequenced in a study of T cells in Graves' hyperthyroidism and ophthalmopathy. RNA transcripts were the template for amplifying TCR beta CDR3 regions. The TCR CDR3 first-round RT-PCR relied on the HTBI primer set. TCRdb redid the calling of the multiplex PCR reads with MiXCR, one entry per CDR3 protein. The table has approximately 600,000 distinct CDR3 sequences, less than 25% seen once; the top ten hold 30% to 40%. Sequencing was done on a sample of blood. The source is a man aged 25 to 40 with Graves' ophthalmopathy.

The chain recombines TRBV7-8 with TRBJ2-3; tentatively, D is TRBD1 (6 bases). Trimming took off 5 bases at V and 2 bases at J, with 17 bases between the two ends. This CDR3 spans 16 amino acids. In germline, CDR1 is SGHVS, CDR2 FQNEAQ. The CDR3 region is CASSETGTQTTDTQYF. DNA of the CDR3: TGTGCCAGCAGCGAAACCGGGACACAAACCACAGATACGCAGTATTTT.

The chain links TRBV7-9 to TRBJ1-4; TRBD1 might be the D (6 bases). The CDR3 has 17 amino acids. V shed 4 bases and J shed 0 bases, with 15 bases lying between them. In germline, CDR1 is SEHNR, CDR2 FQNEAQ (reference sequence). The CDR3, as DNA: TGTGCCAGCAGCTCCCAAGGGGGGCGCTCAACTAATGAAAAACTGTTTTTT. As protein: CASSSQGGRSTNEKLFF.

This clonotype was picked up many times. This chain connects TRBV20-1 to TRBJ2-1; a possible D gene is TRBD2 (5 bases). CDR1 and CDR2 (germline): DFQATT, SNEGSKA (reference sequence). The V and J ends lost 6 bases and 4 bases respectively, with 16 bases between them. CDR3 size: 14 residues. CDR3 protein: CSARFEGSYNEQFF. CDR3 DNA: TGCAGTGCGCGGTTCGAGGGAAGTTACAATGAGCAGTTCTTC.

The V and J genes are TRBV11-1 and TRBJ2-3; 9 bases fit TRBD1. V lost 3 bases to trimming and J lost 1 base; unmatched junction nucleotides: 5. The germline CDR1 and CDR2 sequences are SGHAT and FQDESV (reference sequence). This CDR3 contains 16 residues. CDR3 loop: CASSFRTGVGTDTQYF. In DNA form, the CDR3 reads TGTGCCAGCAGCTTCAGGACAGGGGTTGGCACAGATACGCAGTATTTT.

This clonotype was recorded a few times. CDR3 nucleotides: TGCAGCGCAGAAAAGCGGGGACCGAACACTGAAGCTTTCTTT. As protein: CSAEKRGPNTEAFF. The V gene is TRBV29-1, the J gene TRBJ1-1, with D possibly TRBD1 on 5 matching bases. CDR1 SQVTM and CDR2 ANQGSEA come from the germline V gene. V was pared by 7 bases and J by 1 base, with 16 bases between. The CDR3 is made up of 14 amino acids. The entire variable domain, with the rest obtained from reference TRBV29-1 and TRBJ1-1, is as follows: SAVISQKPSRDICQRGTSLTIQCQVDSQVTMMFWYRQQPGQSLTLIATANQGSEATYESGFVIDKFPISRPNLTFSTLTVSNMSPEDSSIYLCSAEKRGPNTEAFFGQGTRLTVV.

This clonotype was seen ten or more times. The genes are TRBV6-5 and TRBJ2-5; 8 nucleotides agree with TRBD1. The CDR3 has 16 residues. Germline CDR1 and CDR2: MNHEY and SVGAGI. J lost 4 bases, V lost 2 bases, and 9 bases had no gene match. The DNA of the CDR3 is TGTGCCAGCAGTTACAGCAGGGGGCTCCAGGGAGAGACCCAGTACTTC. Encoded protein: CASSYSRGLQGETQYF.

In the case of this clonotype: One junction end does not reproduce the germline sequence, and a read error may be involved. This chain joins TRBV6-2 or TRBV6-3 and TRBJ2-1; 15 positions match TRBD2. Germline CDR1 and CDR2: MNHEY and SVGEGT. The CDR3 consists of 19 residues. CDR3 in DNA: TGTGCCAGAAGTTCCCCGGGGACTAGCGGGAGGATGTCCTACAATGAGCAGTTCTTC. It is translated as CARSSPGTSGRMSYNEQFF.

This clonotype was found a few times. V gene TRBV7-9 combines with J gene TRBJ2-5; 12 bases line up with TRBD2. The CDR3 covers 19 residues. Germline V gene lookup returns CDR1 SEHNR and CDR2 FQNEAQ (reference sequence). V shed 4 bases, J shed 2 bases, and the junction held 14 bases outside the gene matches. DNA for the CDR3: TGTGCCAGCAGCTCCCGACTAGCGGGAGATCGGTCAATGCAAGAGACCCAGTACTTC. Protein product: CASSSRLAGDRSMQETQYF.

The table lists this clonotype with a few counts. The CDR3 DNA is TGTGCCAGCAACCAGGGCGGTCACTATAATTCACCCCTCCACTTT. Amino acid sequence: CASNQGGHYNSPLHF. The V call is TRBV9, the J call TRBJ1-6; a weak D match, TRBD1 (5 bases). CDR3 size: 15 residues. Trimming stripped 6 bases from V and 3 bases from J, with 13 bases between. The germline CDR1 and CDR2 sequences are SGDLS and YYNGEE.

This clonotype was seen only a few times. This rearrangement joins TRBV25-1 to TRBJ1-1; D remains unclear. The CDR3 totals 12 residues. V was trimmed by 4 bases and J by 9 bases, leaving 12 bases between them. Per the germline V gene, CDR1 is MGHDK and CDR2 is SYGVNS. This CDR3 reads CASSGFGQQAFF. Here the CDR3 DNA reads TGTGCCAGCAGTGGATTTGGCCAGCAAGCTTTCTTT.

The chain carries TRBV27 and TRBJ2-1; possibly TRBD2 for D (5 bases). Per the germline V gene, CDR1 is MNHEY and CDR2 is SMNVEV (reference sequence). The CDR3 loop spans 15 amino acids. Deletions cut 1 base from V and 7 bases from J, with 14 bases between. The chain's CDR3 is CASSLFLRTGNEQFF. The CDR3 nucleotides are TGTGCCAGCAGTTTATTTCTTCGGACGGGGAATGAGCAGTTCTTC.

V and J are TRBV10-3 and TRBJ2-7, with 8 bases matching TRBD1. The V segment lost 6 bases and the J segment 5 bases; nucleotides outside the gene matches: 6. Germline lookup yields CDR1 ENHRY and CDR2 SYGVKD. The CDR3 is made up of 13 amino acids. This CDR3 is CAISQTGVHEQYF. The CDR3 nucleotides are TGTGCCATCAGCCAGACAGGGGTTCACGAGCAGTACTTC.

The chain combines TRBV12-5 with TRBJ2-5; 7 bases line up with TRBD2. This CDR3 has 14 amino acids. The trim removed 7 bases at V and 5 bases at J, leaving 10 bases unmatched. Germline CDR1 reads LGHNT; CDR2 reads FRNRAP. The CDR3 DNA reads TGTGCTAGTGCCCGGTCGGGAGGAGGTGAGACCCAGTACTTC. Translating it yields CASARSGGGETQYF.

This clonotype was counted a few times. V gene TRBV7-9 combines with J gene TRBJ1-1; D is perhaps TRBD1 (5 bases). V lost 2 bases, J lost 1 base, and 14 bases lay in between. The germline V gene has CDR1 SEHNR and CDR2 FQNEAQ (reference sequence). The CDR3 loop spans 16 amino acids. The CDR3 sequence: CASSLLLGGPNTEAFF. CDR3 bases: TGTGCCAGCAGCTTATTGTTGGGGGGACCGAACACTGAAGCTTTCTTT.

The chain couples TRBV7-2 to TRBJ2-2; 8 nucleotides line up with TRBD2. Losses at the gene ends were 2 bases for V and 6 bases for J; bases not matched to a gene: 14. From germline, CDR1 is SGHTA and CDR2 FQGNSA. The CDR3 consists of 18 residues. Here the CDR3 reads CASSLLARDGRAAGELFF. The CDR3 region has the DNA TGTGCCAGCAGCTTATTGGCACGGGACGGGAGGGCCGCCGGGGAGCTGTTTTTT.

This chain connects TRBV15 to TRBJ2-1; D ambiguous. This CDR3 region has 13 residues. Trimming took off 1 base at V and 5 bases at J, with 6 bases between the two ends. Germline loops: CDR1 LNHNV, CDR2 YYDKDF (reference sequence). The CDR3 spells CATSRVPNNEQFF. The CDR3 nucleotides read TGTGCCACCAGCAGAGTTCCAAACAATGAGCAGTTCTTC. The whole variable domain, filled in from reference TRBV15 and TRBJ2-1, reads DAMVIQNPRYQVTQFGKPVTLSCSQTLNHNVMYWYQQKSSQAPKLLFHYYDKDFNNEADTPDNFQSRRPNTSFCFLDIRSPGLGDTAMYLCATSRVPNNEQFFGPGTRLTVL.

The CDR3 region has the DNA TGCAGTGCCGCCCGGACTAGCCGGGAGACCCAGTACTTC. Its translation: CSAARTSRETQYF. This sequence joins TRBV20-1 and TRBJ2-5, with 8 nucleotides matching TRBD2. CDR3 length equals 13 residues. With V trimmed by 6 bases and J by 5 bases, 8 bases remained unmatched. Germline CDR1 DFQATT, CDR2 SNEGSKA (reference sequence).

There are a few counts of this clonotype. This chain connects TRBV27 to TRBJ1-5; no clear D gene. The CDR3 is 13 residues long. In germline, CDR1 is MNHEY, CDR2 SMNVEV (reference sequence). V gave up 5 bases and J gave up 8 bases, with 13 bases separating them. The CDR3 reads CASSPPIGKPQHF. The DNA for the CDR3 is TGTGCCAGCAGTCCACCCATTGGGAAGCCCCAGCATTTT.